This entry features one T cell receptor beta chain sequence. It was with unique molecular identifiers that the TCRbeta library was prepared. TCRdb redid the calling of the PCR reads with MiXCR, one entry per CDR3 protein. The sample holds more than 550,000 distinct CDR3 sequences, 10% seen once. The CDR3 spans 16 residues. Germline V gives CDR1 LNHNV, CDR2 YYDKDF (reference sequence). V trimming: 1 base; J trimming: 4 bases; junction bases outside the gene matches: 8. The sample originates from a study of T-cell reconstitution after alpha-beta-depleted transplantation in children. This chain uses TRBV15 with TRBJ2-7; 9 nucleotides match TRBD2. Sequenced here: PBMCs from the stem cell graft donor, sampled from the stem cell graft. The TCR was taken from a human donor who donated a stem cell graft to a child with acute myeloid leukemia. This CDR3 reads CATSRGPTREGYEQYF. CDR3 DNA: TGTGCCACCAGCAGAGGCCCTACGCGGGAGGGGTACGAGCAGTACTTC. The full variable domain, with the rest looked up from reference TRBV15 and TRBJ2-7, is DAMVIQNPRYQVTQFGKPVTLSCSQTLNHNVMYWYQQKSSQAPKLLFHYYDKDFNNEADTPDNFQSRRPNTSFCFLDIRSPGLGDTAMYLCATSRGPTREGYEQYFGPGTRLTVT.